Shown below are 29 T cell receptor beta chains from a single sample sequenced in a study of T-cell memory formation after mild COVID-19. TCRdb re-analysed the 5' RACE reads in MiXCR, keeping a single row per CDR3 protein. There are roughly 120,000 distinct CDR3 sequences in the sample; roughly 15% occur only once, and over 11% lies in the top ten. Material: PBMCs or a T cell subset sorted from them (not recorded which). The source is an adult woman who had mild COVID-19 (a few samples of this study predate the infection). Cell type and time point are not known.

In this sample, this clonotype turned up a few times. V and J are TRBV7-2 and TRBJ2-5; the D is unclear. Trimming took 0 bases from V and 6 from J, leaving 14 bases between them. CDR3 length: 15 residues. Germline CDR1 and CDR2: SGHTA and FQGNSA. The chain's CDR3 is CASSLAPLGEKTQYF. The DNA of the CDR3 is TGTGCCAGCAGCTTAGCGCCGCTAGGTGAAAAGACCCAGTACTTC.

The DNA of the CDR3 is TGCGCCAGCAGCTTGGTTGGGGGAACCTACAATGAGCAGTTCTTC. The encoded protein is CASSLVGGTYNEQFF. The chain recombines TRBV5-1 with TRBJ2-1; D might be TRBD1 or TRBD2, each matching 5 bases. Trimming shortened V by 0 bases and J by 2 bases, and 9 bases separated the two germline ends. Germline CDR1 reads SGHRS; CDR2 reads YFSETQ. CDR3 length equals 15 residues.

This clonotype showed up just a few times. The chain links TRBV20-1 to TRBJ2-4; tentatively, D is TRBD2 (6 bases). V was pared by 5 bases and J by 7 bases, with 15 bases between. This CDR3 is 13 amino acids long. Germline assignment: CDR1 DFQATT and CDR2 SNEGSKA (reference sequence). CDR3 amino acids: CSAPDSGENIQYF. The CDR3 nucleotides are TGCAGTGCTCCGGACTCGGGAGAGAACATTCAGTACTTC.

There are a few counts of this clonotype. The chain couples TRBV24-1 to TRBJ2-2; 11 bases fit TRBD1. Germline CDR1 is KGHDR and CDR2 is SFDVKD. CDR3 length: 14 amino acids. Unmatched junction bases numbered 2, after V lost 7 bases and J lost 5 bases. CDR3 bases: TGTGCCACCAGAGGACAGGGGGCAACCGGGGAGCTGTTTTTT. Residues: CATRGQGATGELFF.

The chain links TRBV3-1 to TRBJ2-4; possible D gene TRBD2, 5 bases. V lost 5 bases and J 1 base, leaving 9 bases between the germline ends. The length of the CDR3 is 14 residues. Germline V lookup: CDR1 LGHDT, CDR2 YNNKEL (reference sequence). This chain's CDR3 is CASSRETAKNIQYF. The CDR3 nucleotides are TGTGCCAGCAGCAGGGAGACGGCCAAAAACATTCAGTACTTC.

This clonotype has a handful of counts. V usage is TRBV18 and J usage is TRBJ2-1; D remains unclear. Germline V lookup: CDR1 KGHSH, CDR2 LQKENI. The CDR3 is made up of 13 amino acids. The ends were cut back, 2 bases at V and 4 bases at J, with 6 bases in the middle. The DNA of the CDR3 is TGTGCCAGCTCACCAAACTCTTACAATGAGCAGTTCTTC. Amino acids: CASSPNSYNEQFF.

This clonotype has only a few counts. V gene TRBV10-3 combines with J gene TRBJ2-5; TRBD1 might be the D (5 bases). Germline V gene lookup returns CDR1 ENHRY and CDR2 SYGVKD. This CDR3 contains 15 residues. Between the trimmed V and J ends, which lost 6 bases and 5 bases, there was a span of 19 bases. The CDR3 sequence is CAIRMGPGSRETQYF. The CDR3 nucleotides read TGTGCCATCAGGATGGGGCCAGGGTCTAGGGAGACCCAGTACTTC.

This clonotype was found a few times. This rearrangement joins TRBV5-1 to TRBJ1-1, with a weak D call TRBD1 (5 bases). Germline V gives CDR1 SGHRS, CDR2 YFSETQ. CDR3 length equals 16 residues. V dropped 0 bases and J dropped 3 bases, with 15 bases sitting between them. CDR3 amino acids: CASSLGMGTMDTEAFF. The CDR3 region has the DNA TGCGCCAGCAGCTTGGGGATGGGGACGATGGACACTGAAGCTTTCTTT.

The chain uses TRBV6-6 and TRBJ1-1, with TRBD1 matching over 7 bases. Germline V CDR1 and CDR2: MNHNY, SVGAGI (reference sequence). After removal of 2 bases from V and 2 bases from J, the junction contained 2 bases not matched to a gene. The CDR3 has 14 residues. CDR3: CASSYQGVNTEAFF. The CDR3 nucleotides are TGTGCCAGCAGTTACCAGGGGGTTAACACTGAAGCTTTCTTT.

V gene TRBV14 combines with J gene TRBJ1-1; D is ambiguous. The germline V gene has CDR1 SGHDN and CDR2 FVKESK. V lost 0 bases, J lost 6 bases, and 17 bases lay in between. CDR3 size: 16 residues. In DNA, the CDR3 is TGTGCCAGCAGCCAAGATTTGGTATTAGAGCGAGCTGAAGCTTTCTTT. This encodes CASSQDLVLERAEAFF.

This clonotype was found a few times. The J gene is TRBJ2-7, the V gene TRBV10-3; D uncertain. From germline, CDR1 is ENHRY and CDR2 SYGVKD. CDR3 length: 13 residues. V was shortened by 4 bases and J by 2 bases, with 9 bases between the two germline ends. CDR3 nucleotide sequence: TGTGCCATCAGTGGGGTTAGAACCTACGAGCAGTACTTC. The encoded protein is CAISGVRTYEQYF.

The CDR3 loop reads CASSLGDRVTDTQYF. DNA of the CDR3: TGTGCCAGCAGCTTAGGGGACAGGGTCACAGATACGCAGTATTTT. V is TRBV7-9 and J is TRBJ2-3; TRBD1 aligns across 9 bases. Germline CDR1 reads SEHNR; CDR2 reads FQNEAQ (reference sequence). V lost 1 base to trimming and J lost 2 bases; unmatched junction nucleotides: 1. CDR3 size: 15 residues.

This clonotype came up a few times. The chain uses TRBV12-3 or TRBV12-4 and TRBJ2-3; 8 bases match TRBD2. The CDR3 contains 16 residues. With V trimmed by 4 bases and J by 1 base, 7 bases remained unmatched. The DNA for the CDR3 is TGTGCCAGCAGTTCTATGACTAGCGCAGGCACAGATACGCAGTATTTT. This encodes CASSSMTSAGTDTQYF.

The CDR3 sequence: CASSSYLATGELFF. DNA for the CDR3: TGTGCCAGCAGTTCCTACTTGGCCACCGGGGAGCTGTTTTTT. The chain recombines TRBV12-3 or TRBV12-4 with TRBJ2-2, with D uncertain. V lost 4 bases to trimming and J lost 4 bases, with 10 bases between them. This CDR3 spans 14 amino acids.

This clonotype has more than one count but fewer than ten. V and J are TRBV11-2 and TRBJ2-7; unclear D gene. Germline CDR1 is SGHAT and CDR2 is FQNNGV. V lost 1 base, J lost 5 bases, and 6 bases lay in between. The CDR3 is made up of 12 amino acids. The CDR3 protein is CASSLAGHEQYF. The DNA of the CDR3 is TGTGCCAGCAGCTTAGCTGGGCACGAGCAGTACTTC.

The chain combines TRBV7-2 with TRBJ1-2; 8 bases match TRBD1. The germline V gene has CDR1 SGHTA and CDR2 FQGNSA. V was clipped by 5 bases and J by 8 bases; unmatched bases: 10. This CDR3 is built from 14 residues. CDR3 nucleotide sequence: TGTGCCAGCAGCACATACGGGACAGGTGACGGCTACACCTTC. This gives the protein CASSTYGTGDGYTF.

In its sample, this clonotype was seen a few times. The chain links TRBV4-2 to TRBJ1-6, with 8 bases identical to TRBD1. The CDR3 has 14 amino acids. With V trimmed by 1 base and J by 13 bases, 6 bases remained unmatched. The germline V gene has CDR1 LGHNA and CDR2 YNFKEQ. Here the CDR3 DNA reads TGTGCCAGCAGCCAAGGCGGGACAGGTTTTCCCCTCCACTTT. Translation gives CASSQGGTGFPLHF.

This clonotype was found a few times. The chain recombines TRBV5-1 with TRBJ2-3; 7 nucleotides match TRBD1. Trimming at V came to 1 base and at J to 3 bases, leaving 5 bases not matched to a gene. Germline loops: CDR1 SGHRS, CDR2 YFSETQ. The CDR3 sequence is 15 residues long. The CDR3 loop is CASSLMTGSTDTQYF. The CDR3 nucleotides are TGCGCCAGCAGCTTGATGACAGGGAGTACAGATACGCAGTATTTT.

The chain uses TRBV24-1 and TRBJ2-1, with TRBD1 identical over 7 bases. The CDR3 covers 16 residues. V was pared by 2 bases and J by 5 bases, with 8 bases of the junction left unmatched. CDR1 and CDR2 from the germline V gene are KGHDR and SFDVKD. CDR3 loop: CATSDSWTGRNNEQFF. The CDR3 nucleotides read TGTGCCACCAGTGATTCCTGGACAGGTAGGAACAATGAGCAGTTCTTC.

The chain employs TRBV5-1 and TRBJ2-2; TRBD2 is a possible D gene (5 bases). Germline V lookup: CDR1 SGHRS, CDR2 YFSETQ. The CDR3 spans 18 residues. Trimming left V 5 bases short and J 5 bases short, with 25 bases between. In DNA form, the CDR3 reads TGCGCCAGCAGAATCGCCGGAGGTAGCCTGGCCTCAACCGGGGAGCTGTTTTTT. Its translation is CASRIAGGSLASTGELFF.

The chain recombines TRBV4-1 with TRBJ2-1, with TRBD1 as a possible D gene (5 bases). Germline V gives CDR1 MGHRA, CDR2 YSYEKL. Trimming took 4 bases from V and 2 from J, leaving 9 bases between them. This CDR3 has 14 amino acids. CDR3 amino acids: CASSLLGAYNEQFF. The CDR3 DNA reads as TGCGCCAGCAGCCTCTTAGGGGCCTACAATGAGCAGTTCTTC.

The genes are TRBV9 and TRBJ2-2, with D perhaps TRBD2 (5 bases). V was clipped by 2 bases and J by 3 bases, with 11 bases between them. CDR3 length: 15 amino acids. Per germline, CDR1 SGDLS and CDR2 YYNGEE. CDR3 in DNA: TGTGCCAGCAGCGTTGGGGAGACCCACACCGGGGAGCTGTTTTTT. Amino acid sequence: CASSVGETHTGELFF.

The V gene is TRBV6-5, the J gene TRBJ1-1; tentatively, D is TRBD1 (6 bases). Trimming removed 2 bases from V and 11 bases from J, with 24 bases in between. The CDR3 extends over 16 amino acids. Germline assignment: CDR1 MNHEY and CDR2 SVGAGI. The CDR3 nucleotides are TGTGCCAGCAGTTACGTCCAGGGGAGTGTTTCAACGCGGGCTTTCTTT. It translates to CASSYVQGSVSTRAFF.

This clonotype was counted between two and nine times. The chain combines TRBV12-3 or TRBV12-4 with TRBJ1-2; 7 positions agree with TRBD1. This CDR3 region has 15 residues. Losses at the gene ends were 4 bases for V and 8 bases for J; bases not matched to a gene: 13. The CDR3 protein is CASSWRTGPRQGYTF. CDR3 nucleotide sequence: TGTGCCAGCAGTTGGAGGACAGGCCCCCGGCAAGGCTACACCTTC.

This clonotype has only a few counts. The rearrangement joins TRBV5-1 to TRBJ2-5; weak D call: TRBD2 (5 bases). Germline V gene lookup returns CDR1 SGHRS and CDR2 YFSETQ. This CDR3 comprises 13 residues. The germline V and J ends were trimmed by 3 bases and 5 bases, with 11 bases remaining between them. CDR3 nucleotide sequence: TGCGCCAGCAGCTCTATAGGCGGGGAGACCCAGTACTTC. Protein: CASSSIGGETQYF.

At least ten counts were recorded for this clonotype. Here the CDR3 reads CASSEGRAEQYF. CDR3 bases: TGTGCCAGCAGTGAAGGTAGGGCCGAGCAGTACTTC. This chain joins TRBV25-1 and TRBJ2-7; D remains ambiguous. Germline V lookup: CDR1 MGHDK, CDR2 SYGVNS. This CDR3 is 12 amino acids long. Trimming cost V 2 bases and J 6 bases, with 8 bases left between them.

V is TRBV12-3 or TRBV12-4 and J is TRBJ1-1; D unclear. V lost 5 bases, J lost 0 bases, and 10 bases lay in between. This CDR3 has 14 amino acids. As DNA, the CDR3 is TGTGCCAGCAGTCCTACGGGATTGAACACTGAAGCTTTCTTT. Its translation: CASSPTGLNTEAFF.

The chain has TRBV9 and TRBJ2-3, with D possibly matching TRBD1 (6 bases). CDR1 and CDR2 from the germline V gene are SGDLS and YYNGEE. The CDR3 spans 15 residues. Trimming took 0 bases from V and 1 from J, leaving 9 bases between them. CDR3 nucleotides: TGTGCCAGCAGCGTAGAGGGACAACGCACAGATACGCAGTATTTT. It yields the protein CASSVEGQRTDTQYF.

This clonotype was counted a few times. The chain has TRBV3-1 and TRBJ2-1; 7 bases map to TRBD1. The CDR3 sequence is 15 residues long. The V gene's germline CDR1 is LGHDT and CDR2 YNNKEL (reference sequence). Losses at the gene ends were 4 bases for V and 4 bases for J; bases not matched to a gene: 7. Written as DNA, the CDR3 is TGTGCCAGCAGCCGCCGGGACAGCTTATACAATGAGCAGTTCTTC. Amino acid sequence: CASSRRDSLYNEQFF.